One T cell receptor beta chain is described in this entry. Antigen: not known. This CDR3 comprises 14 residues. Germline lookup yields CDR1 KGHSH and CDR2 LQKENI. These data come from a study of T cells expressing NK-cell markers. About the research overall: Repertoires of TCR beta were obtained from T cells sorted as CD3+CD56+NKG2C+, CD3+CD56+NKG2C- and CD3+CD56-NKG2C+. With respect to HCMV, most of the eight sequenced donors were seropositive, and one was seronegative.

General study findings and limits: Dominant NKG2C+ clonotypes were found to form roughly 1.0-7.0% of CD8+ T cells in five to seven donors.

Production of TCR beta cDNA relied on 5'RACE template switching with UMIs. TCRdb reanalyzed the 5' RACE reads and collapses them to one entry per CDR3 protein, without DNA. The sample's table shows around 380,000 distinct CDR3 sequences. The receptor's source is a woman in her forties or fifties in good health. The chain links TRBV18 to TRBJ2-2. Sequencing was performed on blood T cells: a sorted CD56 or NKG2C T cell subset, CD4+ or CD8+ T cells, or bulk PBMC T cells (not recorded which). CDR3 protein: CASSPEANTGELFF.